The clone carrying this TCR beta chain has just one count. Measured with immunoSEQ multiplex PCR; TCRdb has only the in-frame clones, and not every one. The sample carries approximately 240,000 clones, roughly 82% recorded once. The sample comes from a study of blood T cell repertoires in COVID-19. Study background: PBMCs, B-cell-depleted T cells, or T cells were the source of the cDNA or gDNA that made up the material.

The ends were cut back, 1 base at V and 6 bases at J, with 9 bases in the middle. CDR1 is GTSNPN and CDR2 is SVGIG in the germline V gene (reference sequence). The CDR3 is made up of 12 amino acids. The chain employs TRBV30 and TRBJ1-1; a weak D match, TRBD1 (5 bases). This TCR derives from a woman aged 80 or over with active or convalescent COVID-19. Material for sequencing was peripheral blood. The CDR3 is CAWSGGGPEAFF. DNA of the CDR3: TGTGCCTGGAGTGGGGGGGGACCTGAAGCTTTCTTT.